A single sample gave rise to the 7 T cell receptor beta chains below, sequenced in a study of vaccination effects on CD4 cells after COVID-19. The table came from immunoSEQ multiplex PCR; TCRdb's copy has only in-frame clones and leaves some out. Of about 45,000 clones listed, approximately 77% are singletons. CD4+ T cells specific for antigen were expanded with viral peptide pools by the ViraFEST assay before sequencing. With more than 9 days of culture completed, CD4+ T cells were isolated. Their SARS-CoV-2 infection, verified by PCR, occurred between March and December 2020. No antigen is known for these receptors. The source was CD4+ T cells from PBMCs cultured with a peptide pool, collected before COVID-19 vaccination. These receptors all come from a human donor who had a prior SARS-CoV-2 infection.

The chain recombines TRBV30 with TRBJ2-7; D gene uncertain. The CDR3 contains 12 residues. V gave up 1 base and J gave up 7 bases, with 11 bases separating them. The germline V gene encodes CDR1 GTSNPN and CDR2 SVGIG (reference sequence). For the CDR3, the DNA is TGTGCCTGGAGTGGTTCGTCCTGGGAGCAGTACTTC. Amino acid sequence: CAWSGSSWEQYF.

This clone appeared many times. The chain carries TRBV5-1 and TRBJ1-1; 10 bases are shared with TRBD1. This CDR3 has 14 amino acids. Germline CDR1 reads SGHRS; CDR2 reads YFSETQ. After removal of 4 bases from V and 4 bases from J, the junction contained 4 bases not matched to a gene. This CDR3 is CASSRDRGPTEAFF. The CDR3 DNA reads as TGCGCCAGCAGCAGAGACAGGGGGCCCACTGAAGCTTTCTTT.

The chain employs TRBV6-2 or TRBV6-3 and TRBJ2-7; 7 nucleotides align to TRBD1. The CDR3 loop spans 16 amino acids. Germline V gene sequence: CDR1 MNHEY, CDR2 SVGEGT. J was trimmed by 7 bases and V by 1 base; bases with no gene match: 13. The CDR3 DNA reads TGTGCCAGCAGTTACTTTCCGGGACAGAAAAATGGAGAGCAGTACTTC. Residues: CASSYFPGQKNGEQYF.

This chain links TRBV4-2 with TRBJ2-5, with 7 positions matching TRBD1. This CDR3 region has 16 residues. The germline V gene has CDR1 LGHNA and CDR2 YNFKEQ. With V trimmed by 1 base and J by 2 bases, 7 bases remained unmatched. Written as DNA, the CDR3 is TGTGCCAGCAGCCAAGCCGGGACAGCCCTACAAGAGACCCAGTACTTC. Translation: CASSQAGTALQETQYF.

The chain links TRBV7-8 to TRBJ2-3; 7 bases are shared with TRBD2. V trimming: 5 bases; J trimming: 8 bases; junction bases outside the gene matches: 13. This CDR3 has 15 amino acids. Germline CDR1 is SGHVS and CDR2 is FQNEAQ. In DNA, the CDR3 is TGTGCCAGCAGCCCCGGGGGGTTTTCCTTCATTACGCAGTATTTT. It specifies CASSPGGFSFITQYF.

This clone was recorded once. CDR3 in amino acids: CASSLYLNTEAFF. The CDR3 DNA reads TGTGCCAGCAGTTTGTACCTAAACACTGAAGCTTTCTTT. The genes are TRBV12-3 or TRBV12-4 and TRBJ1-1; D is undetermined. CDR3 length: 13 residues. Trimming cost V 3 bases and J 2 bases, with 7 bases left between them.

J is TRBJ1-1 and V is TRBV5-5, with 7 bases identical to TRBD1. Germline V CDR1 and CDR2: SGHKS, YYEKEE (reference sequence). The CDR3 is 17 amino acids. Trimming removed 4 bases from V and 0 bases from J; junction bases left unmatched: 12. The CDR3 DNA is TGTGCCAGCAGCCCTCGGCCCGGGACAGCTATGAACACTGAAGCTTTCTTT. Residues: CASSPRPGTAMNTEAFF.